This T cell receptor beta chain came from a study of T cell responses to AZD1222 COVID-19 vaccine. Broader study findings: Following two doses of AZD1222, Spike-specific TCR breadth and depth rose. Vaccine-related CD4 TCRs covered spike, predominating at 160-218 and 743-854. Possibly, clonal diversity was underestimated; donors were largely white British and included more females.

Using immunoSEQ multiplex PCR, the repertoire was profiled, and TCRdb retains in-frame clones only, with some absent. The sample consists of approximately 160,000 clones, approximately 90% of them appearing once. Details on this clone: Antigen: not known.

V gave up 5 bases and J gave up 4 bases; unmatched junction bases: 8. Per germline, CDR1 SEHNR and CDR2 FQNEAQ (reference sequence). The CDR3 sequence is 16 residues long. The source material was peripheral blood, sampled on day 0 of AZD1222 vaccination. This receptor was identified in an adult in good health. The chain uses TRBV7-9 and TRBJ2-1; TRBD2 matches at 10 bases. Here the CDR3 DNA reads TGTGCCAGCAGCCCGTGGGGACTAGCGACTTACAATGAGCAGTTCTTC. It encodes CASSPWGLATYNEQFF.